A selection of T cell receptor beta chains follows, all from one sample in a study of response to subunit inactivated influenza vaccine. TCRdb passed the RT-PCR reads through MiXCR, listing each CDR3 protein once. The sample yields hundreds of thousands of distinct CDR3 sequences, approximately 14% seen once. This sample comprised PBMCs from blood, obtained 14 days before vaccination. The receptors come from a man aged 50 to 59 who received an inactivated influenza vaccine. Each CDR3 is given with its conserved first and last residue. D genes are given only for firm matches. Expanded clones get a size class; other rows say once, few or many, or leave the size out.

.	TRBV5-1	TRBJ2-7	.	TGCGCCAGCTCACAGGGTTCCCACTACGAGCAGTACTTC	CASSQGSHYEQYF
.	TRBV28	TRBJ2-7	few	TGTGCCAGCAGTTTTAGAGGCCGATACGAGCAGTACTTC	CASSFRGRYEQYF
.	TRBV11-2	TRBJ2-7	.	TGTGCCAGCAGCTTATTAGGGCCAGGGTTTTACGAGCAGTACTTC	CASSLLGPGFYEQYF
.	TRBV20-1	TRBJ2-3	few	TGCAGTGCTAGAGATTTTCTCCAGAGCACAGATACGCAGTATTTT	CSARDFLQSTDTQYF
.	TRBV2	TRBJ1-2	.	TGTGCCAGCAAGGACAGCGGCTATGGCTACACCTTC	CASKDSGYGYTF
.	TRBV18	TRBJ2-3	.	TGTGCCAGCTCACCACCGGGGACCCAGACAGATACGCAGTATTTT	CASSPPGTQTDTQYF
.	TRBV12-3/TRBV12-4	TRBJ2-3	many	TGTGCCAGTAACCCGGGACACAGCACAGATACGCAGTATTTT	CASNPGHSTDTQYF
TRBD1	TRBV10-3	TRBJ1-1	.	TGTGCCATCAGAGGGGTTGGACAGGCAAACACTGAAGCTTTCTTT	CAIRGVGQANTEAFF
.	TRBV25-1	TRBJ2-5	.	TGTGCCAGCAGTAAACAGGCGGTGACCCAGTACTTC	CASSKQAVTQYF
.	TRBV28	TRBJ2-5	few	TGTGCCAGCAGTCCTTCAGGAGGGGCGACCGCCCAAGAGACCCAGTACTTC	CASSPSGGATAQETQYF
TRBD1	TRBV3-1	TRBJ1-2	few	TGTGCCAGCAGCCAAGATGACAGGGGGCTCGGCTACACCTTC	CASSQDDRGLGYTF
TRBD2	TRBV28	TRBJ2-2	many	TGTGCCAGCAGGCAAGCGGGAGTAAACACCGGGGAGCTGTTTTTT	CASRQAGVNTGELFF
.	TRBV20-1	TRBJ2-7	.	TGCAGTGCTAGAGATCTCGCAGGGGGGACCTACGAGCAGTACTTC	CSARDLAGGTYEQYF
TRBD1	TRBV7-2	TRBJ1-5	.	TGTGCCAGCAGCAACAGACAGGGAGATCAGCCCCAGCATTTT	CASSNRQGDQPQHF